This T cell receptor beta chain was profiled in a study of blood T cell repertoires in COVID-19. Study information: The United States, Italy and Spain were the sources of the acute and convalescent COVID-19 samples.

Authors' methods: The authors estimated nucleated cell counts from reference gene primer amplification. Assay: immunoSEQ multiplex PCR; the TCRdb copy retains only in-frame clones and omits some. The D gene and trimming were derived from the DNA, and the V and J assignments and clone size from that table. The repertoire consists of roughly 190,000 clones, with 85% occurring once and the leading ten covering roughly 7.7%. CDR1 and CDR2 from the germline V gene are MNHEY and SVGAGI. This CDR3 is 15 amino acids long. V dropped 6 bases and J dropped 2; count of bases not matched to a gene: 6. This TCR was sampled from a woman between 55 and 75 years old with acute or convalescent COVID-19. V and J are TRBV6-5 and TRBJ1-5; 8 bases fit TRBD1. Material for sequencing was peripheral blood. CDR3 amino acids: CASRREGQGNQPQHF. CDR3 nucleotide sequence: TGTGCCAGCAGGAGAGAGGGACAGGGCAATCAGCCCCAGCATTTT.